The 27 T cell receptor beta chains below all came from one sample that was sequenced in a study of shared clonotypes between healthy human individuals. Measured with immunoSEQ multiplex PCR; TCRdb has only the in-frame clones, and not every one. Of around 990,000 clones in the sample, 60% to 80% were seen once. What was sequenced was memory CD4+ T cells from PBMCs. Stated subset: CD45RA-negative fraction. Receptors were obtained from a young man in good health. Some clones in this sample may be carry-over from other donors' samples.

This clone has only a few counts. The chain links TRBV7-2 to TRBJ2-1; D is unclear. The CDR3 totals 11 residues. The V gene lost 6 bases and the J gene lost 5 bases, with 5 bases spanning the gap. Germline V gene sequence: CDR1 SGHTA, CDR2 FQGNSA. The CDR3: CASSHNNEQFF. In DNA, the CDR3 is TGTGCCAGCAGTCACAACAATGAGCAGTTCTTC.

On this clone: A clone one base away is much larger, so this may be a read error. Other nucleotide sequences in the sample specify the same CDR3. The chain joins TRBV7-6 to TRBJ2-3; D might be TRBD1 or TRBD2, each matching 5 bases. This CDR3 comprises 16 residues. Germline values: CDR1 SGHVS, CDR2 FNYEAQ. The CDR3 DNA follows: TGTGCCAGCAGCCTGGGGGTAGGCAGATACACAGATACGCAGTATTTC. This sequence encodes CASSLGVGRYTDTQYF.

This chain connects TRBV4-1 to TRBJ2-3; 14 nucleotides agree with TRBD2. With 1 base clipped from V and 1 base from J, the junction kept 7 bases outside the gene matches. The CDR3 runs 19 residues. In germline, CDR1 is MGHRA, CDR2 YSYEKL. This CDR3 reads CASSQAGLAGAVGTDTQYF. In nucleotides, the CDR3 is TGCGCCAGCAGCCAAGCGGGACTAGCGGGAGCAGTGGGCACAGATACGCAGTATTTT.

This clone was seen more than once but under ten times. V usage is TRBV5-6 and J usage is TRBJ1-2; no reliable D call. V was clipped by 2 bases and J by 0 bases, with 14 bases between them. Germline loops: CDR1 SGHDT, CDR2 YYEEEE. The CDR3 extends over 16 amino acids. CDR3 in amino acids: CASSFGRSSTNYGYTF. Written as DNA, the CDR3 is TGTGCCAGCAGCTTTGGTCGGTCCTCCACTAACTATGGCTACACCTTC.

Of note for this clone: This same CDR3 is encoded by further DNA sequences in the sample. This chain's CDR3 is CASRYQETQYF. The CDR3 coding sequence is TGCGCCAGTAGGTACCAAGAGACCCAGTACTTC. The V call is TRBV5-1, the J call TRBJ2-5; D gene unclear. This CDR3 is built from 11 residues. Trimming cost V 8 bases and J 0 bases, with 5 bases left between them. CDR1 is SGHRS and CDR2 is YFSETQ in the germline V gene.

The V call is TRBV5-5, the J call TRBJ2-7; no firm D call. The CDR3 loop spans 15 amino acids. The ends were cut back, 4 bases at V and 2 bases at J, with 16 bases in the middle. Germline CDR1 reads SGHKS; CDR2 reads YYEKEE (reference sequence). The DNA of the CDR3 is TGTGCCAGCAGCCCCAGCGTTACAATCCCCTACGAGCAGTACTTC. Protein: CASSPSVTIPYEQYF.

The V call is TRBV5-6, the J call TRBJ1-4; TRBD1 aligns across 7 bases. Germline V gene lookup returns CDR1 SGHDT and CDR2 YYEEEE. Germline trimming cut 3 bases from V and 4 bases from J; bases unmatched to any gene: 6. The CDR3 sequence is 15 residues long. In nucleotides, the CDR3 is TGTGCCAGCAGCTCATACAGGGGAGATAATGAAAAACTGTTTTTT. This translates into CASSSYRGDNEKLFF.

The chain links TRBV28 to TRBJ1-1; no firm D call. Germline V gives CDR1 MDHEN, CDR2 SYDVKM. Trimming pared 2 bases from V and 1 base from J, leaving 8 bases between. This CDR3 is built from 14 residues. CDR3 loop: CASSLLAANTEAFF. The CDR3, as DNA: TGTGCCAGCAGTTTACTGGCAGCGAACACTGAAGCTTTCTTT.

The DNA for the CDR3 is TGTGCCAGCAGCGGAAGGAGGGGATACGGGATTGTTACCGGGGAGCTGTTTTTT. Encoded protein: CASSGRRGYGIVTGELFF. This chain joins TRBV9 and TRBJ2-2; a weak D match, TRBD2 (6 bases). The V gene lost 3 bases and the J gene lost 5 bases, with 23 bases spanning the gap. There are 18 residues in the CDR3. Germline V lookup: CDR1 SGDLS, CDR2 YYNGEE.

The rearrangement uses TRBV7-2 and TRBJ2-3; perhaps TRBD1 as D (5 bases). Germline CDR1 SGHTA, CDR2 FQGNSA. Trimming left V 1 base short and J 2 bases short, with 10 bases between. CDR3 size: 15 residues. The CDR3 here is CASSLGAGPTDTQYF. DNA for the CDR3: TGTGCCAGCAGCTTAGGGGCAGGGCCCACAGATACGCAGTATTTT.

V usage is TRBV25-1 and J usage is TRBJ1-1, with D possibly TRBD1 on 6 matching bases. Between the trimmed V and J ends, which lost 5 bases and 0 bases, there was a span of 13 bases. Germline V gene sequence: CDR1 MGHDK, CDR2 SYGVNS. The CDR3 extends over 15 amino acids. The CDR3 DNA sequence: TGTGCCAGCAGTCAGGCCGGGACATTGAACACTGAAGCTTTCTTT. Its protein product is CASSQAGTLNTEAFF.

This rearrangement joins TRBV5-1 to TRBJ2-3; tentatively, D is TRBD2 (7 bases). Per germline, CDR1 SGHRS and CDR2 YFSETQ. The CDR3 contains 16 residues. Trimming cost V 3 bases and J 4 bases, with 18 bases left between them. CDR3 bases: TGCGCCAGCAGCTCTCTGACGGGGGGCTCTGCAGATACGCAGTATTTT. This sequence encodes CASSSLTGGSADTQYF.

This clone has just one count. The chain is built from TRBV7-2 and TRBJ1-2; TRBD1 agrees at 8 bases. Germline CDR1 is SGHTA and CDR2 is FQGNSA. Trimming cost V 5 bases and J 7 bases; bases outside gene matches: 9. CDR3 length equals 14 residues. The CDR3 reads CASSTRQGKVGYTF. In DNA, the CDR3 is TGTGCCAGCAGCACCCGACAGGGGAAGGTTGGCTACACCTTC.

The chain has TRBV11-2 and TRBJ1-4; the D is unclear. The CDR3 sequence is 16 residues long. Trimming took 4 bases from V and 8 from J, leaving 20 bases between them. The V gene's germline CDR1 is SGHAT and CDR2 FQNNGV. CDR3 loop: CASSSLLRWRGEKLFF. The CDR3 coding sequence is TGTGCCAGCAGCTCCCTTTTGCGGTGGAGAGGAGAAAAACTGTTTTTT.

V usage is TRBV28 and J usage is TRBJ1-5; D gene uncertain. The CDR3 runs 14 residues. In germline, CDR1 is MDHEN, CDR2 SYDVKM. V was trimmed by 6 bases and J by 1 base, leaving 10 bases between them. For the CDR3, the DNA is TGTGCCAGCAGCCCACCGTGGAGCAATCAGCCCCAGCATTTT. Its protein is CASSPPWSNQPQHF.

V is TRBV25-1 and J is TRBJ1-1; D might be TRBD1 (6 bases). The CDR3 is 16 residues long. The V gene lost 2 bases and the J gene lost 2 bases, with 15 bases spanning the gap. Germline CDR1 MGHDK, CDR2 SYGVNS. CDR3 amino acids: CASSEPRGGANTEAFF. DNA of the CDR3: TGTGCCAGCAGTGAACCCAGGGGAGGTGCAAACACTGAAGCTTTCTTT.

The chain links TRBV2 to TRBJ2-7; D is possibly TRBD2 (6 bases). The germline V gene has CDR1 SNHLY and CDR2 FYNNEI. The CDR3 spans 16 residues. V was cut by 4 bases and J by 1 base, with 17 bases left in between. The CDR3: CASSGVRRAQSYEQYF. DNA for the CDR3: TGTGCCAGCAGTGGGGTCAGGAGGGCCCAATCCTACGAGCAGTACTTC.

About this clone itself: A clone one base away is much larger, so this may be a read error. At the DNA level, this CDR3 is encoded by other sequences in the same sample as well. The chain recombines TRBV5-1 with TRBJ2-3, with a weak D call TRBD1 (6 bases). Germline CDR1 reads SGHRS; CDR2 reads YFSETQ. V lost 2 bases, J lost 5 bases, and 6 bases lay in between. The CDR3 has 12 residues. CDR3 sequence: CASSLQGDTQYF. The CDR3, as DNA: TGCGCCAGCAGCTTACAGGGAGATACGCAGTATTTT.

This clone was counted many times. The rearrangement uses TRBV29-1 and TRBJ2-7; 9 bases fit TRBD1. Germline CDR1 SQVTM, CDR2 ANQGSEA. The CDR3 sequence is 15 residues long. V gave up 3 bases and J gave up 6 bases; unmatched junction bases: 12. This CDR3 reads CSVDAGRTGDSEQYF. CDR3 in DNA: TGCAGCGTTGACGCTGGACGGACAGGGGATAGCGAGCAGTACTTC.

This clone was observed a handful of times. The chain employs TRBV20-1 and TRBJ2-1; weak D call: TRBD2 (5 bases). This CDR3 has 11 amino acids. Trimming cost V 5 bases and J 6 bases, with 8 bases left between them. Germline CDR1 and CDR2: DFQATT and SNEGSKA (reference sequence). CDR3 loop: CSAERTNEQFF. Written as DNA, the CDR3 is TGCAGTGCTGAGCGGACCAATGAGCAGTTCTTC.

This rearrangement joins TRBV6-4 to TRBJ2-7; 7 nucleotides align to TRBD2. V dropped 4 bases and J dropped 8; count of bases not matched to a gene: 8. The CDR3 length is 13 residues. Germline CDR1 MRHNA, CDR2 SNTAGT. The CDR3, as DNA: TGTGCCAGCAGTGTTGGACTAGGGAGTCAGCAGTACTTC. Translated, it gives CASSVGLGSQQYF.

This rearrangement joins TRBV7-2 to TRBJ1-1; 7 nucleotides match TRBD1. The CDR3 contains 16 residues. The V gene's germline CDR1 is SGHTA and CDR2 FQGNSA. V shed 5 bases and J 4 bases; nucleotides not matched to a gene: 13. CDR3 sequence reads: CASSTRQGEVSTEAFF. CDR3 nucleotides: TGTGCCAGCAGCACCCGACAGGGAGAGGTTAGCACTGAAGCTTTCTTT.

The genes are TRBV10-3 and TRBJ2-1; 10 nucleotides line up with TRBD2. The germline gives CDR1 ENHRY, CDR2 SYGVKD. This CDR3 has 15 residues. J gave up 4 bases and V 2 bases, and 2 bases lay outside the gene matches. The CDR3 DNA sequence: TGTGCCATCAGTGAGGGAGCGGGAGGGTACAATGAGCAGTTCTTC. It specifies CAISEGAGGYNEQFF.

This clone was counted only a few times. The rearrangement uses TRBV6-6 and TRBJ1-5; D perhaps matches TRBD1 (5 bases). This CDR3 is 13 amino acids long. Germline V gives CDR1 MNHNY, CDR2 SVGAGI (reference sequence). With 2 bases removed from V and 6 bases from J, the gap between germline ends came to 8 bases. The CDR3 spells CASSYPGSQPQHF. The CDR3 region has the DNA TGTGCCAGCAGTTACCCAGGGTCTCAGCCCCAGCATTTT.

The chain uses TRBV4-2 and TRBJ2-1; the D gene is possibly TRBD1 (5 bases). The V gene's germline CDR1 is LGHNA and CDR2 YNFKEQ. Trimming cost V 4 bases and J 8 bases, with 12 bases left between them. This CDR3 is 13 amino acids long. The CDR3: CASSPRQGDEQFF. The CDR3 nucleotides are TGTGCCAGCAGCCCTCGCCAGGGCGATGAGCAGTTCTTC.

V is TRBV29-1 and J is TRBJ1-2; TRBD1 aligns across 9 bases. The CDR3 has 12 amino acids. Germline trimming cut 7 bases from V and 2 bases from J; bases unmatched to any gene: 2. Germline CDR1 and CDR2: SQVTM and ANQGSEA. The CDR3 nucleotides are TGCAGCGCCGGGACAGGGAACTATGGCTACACCTTC. This codes for CSAGTGNYGYTF. The complete variable domain, with remaining parts taken from reference TRBV29-1 and TRBJ1-2, reads SAVISQKPSRDICQRGTSLTIQCQVDSQVTMMFWYRQQPGQSLTLIATANQGSEATYESGFVIDKFPISRPNLTFSTLTVSNMSPEDSSIYLCSAGTGNYGYTFGSGTRLTVV.

The genes are TRBV5-6 and TRBJ2-1; 14 bases are a match to TRBD2. CDR1 and CDR2 from the germline V gene are SGHDT and YYEEEE. Unmatched junction bases numbered 6, after V lost 0 bases and J lost 1 base. The CDR3 is 19 residues long. CDR3 loop: CASSLAGTSGRGSYNEQFF. CDR3 DNA sequence: TGTGCCAGCAGCTTGGCCGGGACTAGCGGGAGAGGTTCCTACAATGAGCAGTTCTTC.